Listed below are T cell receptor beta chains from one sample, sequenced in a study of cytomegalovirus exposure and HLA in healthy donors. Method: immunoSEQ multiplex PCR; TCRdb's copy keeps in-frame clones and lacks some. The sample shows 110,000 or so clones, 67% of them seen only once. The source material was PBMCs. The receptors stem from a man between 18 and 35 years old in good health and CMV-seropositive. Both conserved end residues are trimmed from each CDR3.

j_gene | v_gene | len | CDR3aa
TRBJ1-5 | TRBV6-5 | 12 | ASSYQQGAQPQH
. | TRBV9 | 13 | ASSLRGTGPYEQY
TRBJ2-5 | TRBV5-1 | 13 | ASSLANSRGETQY
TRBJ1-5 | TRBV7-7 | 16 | ASSRPSVIIPPSGPQH
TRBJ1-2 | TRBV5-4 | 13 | ASSTRGDRAYGHT
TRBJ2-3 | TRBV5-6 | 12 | ASSLWGGSDTQY
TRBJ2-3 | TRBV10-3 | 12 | AISRGTSTDTQY
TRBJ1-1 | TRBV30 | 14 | AWRFDRGAGRVEAF
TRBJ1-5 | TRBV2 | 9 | ASSGGQPQH
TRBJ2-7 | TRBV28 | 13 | ASSLAGLRGYEQY
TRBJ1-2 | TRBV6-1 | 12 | ASSELFGGYGYP
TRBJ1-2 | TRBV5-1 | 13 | ASSLGDSLFYGYT